The 5 T cell receptor beta chains given below trace back to one sample, sequenced in a study of metastatic and nonmetastatic thyroid tumors. TCRdb re-called clones from the PCR reads using MiXCR. The sample has about 9,900 clones; about 10% are singletons. No treatment had been given to any patient before thyroid surgery. Sequencing was carried out using tumor tissue. Receptors originate from a female donor with papillary thyroid cancer or a benign thyroid nodule (not recorded which). Some clones in this sample may be carry-over from other donors' samples.

This clone was found many times. The gene calls are TRBV5-8 and TRBJ1-2; D might be TRBD1 (6 bases). The ends were cut back, 4 bases at V and 0 bases at J, with 13 bases in the middle. The length of the CDR3 is 15 residues. Per the germline V gene, CDR1 is SGHTS and CDR2 is YDEGEE. The CDR3 nucleotides are TGTGCCAGCAGCCTACGGGACATAGCTAACTATGGCTACACCTTC. The encoded protein is CASSLRDIANYGYTF.

This clone showed up just a few times. The chain joins TRBV2 to TRBJ1-1; unclear D gene. Germline-derived CDR1 and CDR2 are SNHLY and FYNNEI. The CDR3 spans 14 residues. Trimming left V 11 bases short and J 1 base short, with 17 bases between. For the CDR3, the DNA is TGTGCCTGCATTGAACTCTGGGGGAACACTGAAGCTTTCTTT. Encoded protein: CACIELWGNTEAFF.

This clone was recorded many times. J is TRBJ2-3 and V is TRBV20-1; 8 bases align to TRBD2. Germline trimming cut 0 bases from V and 2 bases from J; bases unmatched to any gene: 10. The CDR3 is 17 residues long. Germline lookup yields CDR1 DFQATT and CDR2 SNEGSKA (reference sequence). The CDR3 protein is CSARDFQRERNTDTQYF. The CDR3 bases are TGCAGTGCTAGAGATTTCCAGCGGGAGAGGAACACAGATACGCAGTATTTT.

This clone was detected many times. Relative to the germline gene, one junction end is altered; a read error may explain this. This chain joins TRBV3-1 and TRBJ1-4; the match to TRBD1 covers 10 bases. Germline values: CDR1 LGHDT, CDR2 YNNKEL (reference sequence). This CDR3 is 16 amino acids long. The CDR3 spells CASSQGQGAPRENLFF. CDR3 bases: TGTGCCAGCAGCCAAGGACAGGGGGCCCCCAGGGAAAACCTGTTTTTT.

This clone is labeled as medium-sized (0.01 to 0.1%). The chain is built from TRBV6-1 and TRBJ2-1; D unclear. This CDR3 contains 13 residues. V was pared by 6 bases and J by 6 bases, with 12 bases between. Germline V gene lookup returns CDR1 MNHNS and CDR2 SASEGT. The CDR3 bases are TGTGCCAGCAGCATAGAGACGCTCAATGAGCAGTTCTTC. Its protein is CASSIETLNEQFF.